This T cell receptor beta chain was sequenced for a study of blood T cell repertoires in COVID-19. Study details: The origin of the acute and convalescent COVID-19 samples was the United States, Italy and Spain. The cDNA or gDNA used as material had been derived from T cells, B-cell-depleted T cells, or PBMCs.

In the source study's methods: Estimated nucleated cell counts came from reference gene primer amplification. TCRdb's copy holds only in-frame clones and misses some; the assay was immunoSEQ multiplex PCR. Clonal size and the V and J genes are those of that table, whereas D and trimming came from the DNA. The sample includes about 140,000 clones, approximately 83% seen only once; the top ten take around 8.6%. This CDR3 has 17 residues. With V trimmed by 4 bases and J by 6 bases, 14 bases remained unmatched. Germline V CDR1 and CDR2: LGHDT, YNNKEL (reference sequence). Sequenced sample: peripheral blood. The V and J genes are TRBV3-1 (or the pseudogene TRBV3-2) and TRBJ2-3; TRBD2 matches 9 bases. The source of this sequence is a human donor in a cohort sampled during active COVID-19. The CDR3 DNA reads as TGTGCCAGCAGCCCCCGCCCGCCTGAGCGGGGGGTGGATACGCAGTATTTT. Translated: CASSPRPPERGVDTQYF.